The present T cell receptor beta chain was sequenced within a study of cytomegalovirus exposure and HLA in healthy donors. Amplification used 60 Vbeta primers and 13 Jbeta primers. Assay used: immunoSEQ multiplex PCR; TCRdb lists only in-frame clones, some missing. There are about 150,000 clones in the sample; under 70% occur only once, and 10% lies in the top ten. The study's findings and limits: Some TCR beta chains (approximately 180 of them) were listed as cytomegalovirus-associated. A later analysis appeared to link common viral pathogens to several of the most significant clusters.

In the case of this clone: Its antigen is undetermined.

With 2 bases clipped from V and 3 bases from J, the junction kept 3 bases outside the gene matches. CDR3 size: 15 residues. The V gene's germline CDR1 is MNHEY and CDR2 SVGAGI. The chain has TRBV6-5 and TRBJ2-3; TRBD1 matches at 9 bases. Sequences were obtained from PBMCs. This TCR was sampled from a man younger than 45 in good health and CMV-seropositive. The chain's CDR3 is CASSYADRGTDTQYF. The DNA of the CDR3 is TGTGCCAGCAGTTACGCAGACAGGGGGACAGATACGCAGTATTTT.